The 20 T cell receptor beta chains below all came from one sample that was sequenced in a study of blood T cells in healthy people across ages (dated by TCRdb to 2015 to 2017). The library was generated by 5' RACE. Sequenced on an Illumina HiSeq 2500. A second PCR of about 6 to 11 cycles was run with a J-beta primer mix and a sample-barcoded 5' primer. Clones were called with MiXCR by TCRdb after fastp trimmed the public reads at Q25, and only in-frame beta chains were retained. Rows with a matching CDR3 protein are joined into one entry that keeps the most common DNA and genes. The sample contains hundreds of thousands of distinct CDR3 sequences, roughly 20% of them found a single time. Of the sample, 3% to 4.5% is held by the ten largest clones. The sequenced sample was blood. The receptor set was obtained from a man in his 70s in good health.

The chain carries TRBV6-5 and TRBJ2-7; 8 bases align to TRBD1. CDR3 length: 15 residues. V gave up 2 bases and J gave up 6 bases; unmatched junction bases: 9. Germline V gives CDR1 MNHEY, CDR2 SVGAGI. The CDR3 here is CASSYRRTGTLEQYF. In DNA form, the CDR3 reads TGTGCCAGCAGTTACCGCCGGACAGGGACACTCGAGCAGTACTTC.

In this sample, this clonotype turned up a few times. One junction end disagrees with the germline gene, perhaps due to a read error. This chain links TRBV6-5 with TRBJ2-5; no clear D gene. Germline CDR1 reads MNHEY; CDR2 reads SVGAGI. The CDR3 runs to 15 residues. The CDR3 is CASSYWVAGVETQYF. DNA of the CDR3: TGTGCCAGCAGCTACTGGGTTGCAGGAGTAGAGACCCAGTACTTC.

This clonotype has a handful of counts. This chain joins TRBV6-5 and TRBJ1-2; TRBD1 aligns across 7 bases. This CDR3 contains 13 residues. CDR1 is MNHEY, CDR2 SVGAGI, per germline. The junction had 7 bases not matched to a gene; V was cut back by 6 bases and J by 6 bases. CDR3 sequence reads: CASRPPGQDGYTF. Here the CDR3 DNA reads TGTGCCAGCAGGCCCCCCGGACAGGATGGCTACACCTTC.

CDR3 in DNA: TGCGCCAGCAGCTTGGTTCCGGGAAAGAGCACAGATACGCAGTATTTT. It yields the protein CASSLVPGKSTDTQYF. V gene TRBV5-1 combines with J gene TRBJ2-3, with D possibly being TRBD2 (5 bases). Germline V gene sequence: CDR1 SGHRS, CDR2 YFSETQ. This CDR3 is built from 16 residues. V was clipped by 0 bases and J by 0 bases, with 11 bases between them.

V and J are TRBV5-1 and TRBJ1-1, with TRBD1 as a possible D gene (5 bases). This CDR3 spans 14 amino acids. Germline assignment: CDR1 SGHRS and CDR2 YFSETQ. V shed 3 bases and J shed 0 bases, with 9 bases lying between them. Written as DNA, the CDR3 is TGCGCCAGCAGCTCACAGGAGATGAACACTGAAGCTTTCTTT. Translated, it gives CASSSQEMNTEAFF.

The chain is built from TRBV27 and TRBJ1-4; D gene unclear. CDR1 and CDR2 from the germline V gene are MNHEY and SMNVEV (reference sequence). Trimming left V 6 bases short and J 6 bases short, with 17 bases between. The CDR3 contains 15 residues. CDR3 DNA sequence: TGTGCCAGCAGCCCTCAACAGAGAGATCATGAAAAACTGTTTTTT. Its translation: CASSPQQRDHEKLFF.

This clonotype was seen more than once but under ten times. The chain joins TRBV7-3 to TRBJ2-1, with a possible D match to TRBD1 (5 bases). The CDR3 runs to 13 residues. The germline CDR1 and CDR2 sequences are SGHTA and FQGTGA. V was cut by 0 bases and J by 5 bases, with 5 bases left in between. In DNA, the CDR3 is TGTGCCAGCAGCTTAACCAGGGACAATGAGCAGTTCTTC. This codes for CASSLTRDNEQFF.

The chain joins TRBV30 to TRBJ2-5; 10 bases fit TRBD1. The trim removed 1 base at V and 4 bases at J, leaving 6 bases unmatched. Germline assignment: CDR1 GTSNPN and CDR2 SVGIG (reference sequence). This CDR3 spans 15 amino acids. DNA of the CDR3: TGTGCCTGGAGTGCTTTGACAGGGGGCGGAGAGACCCAGTACTTC. This codes for CAWSALTGGGETQYF.

V and J are TRBV10-3 and TRBJ2-1; TRBD2 matches at 9 bases. Unmatched junction bases numbered 10, after V lost 5 bases and J lost 2 bases. The CDR3 totals 17 residues. Germline values: CDR1 ENHRY, CDR2 SYGVKD. The DNA of the CDR3 is TGTGCCATCAGTCCCTTAGGGCGGGAGGGGGCCTACAATGAGCAGTTCTTC. Translated, it gives CAISPLGREGAYNEQFF.

This clonotype appeared many times. The V and J genes are TRBV20-1 and TRBJ2-4; 9 bases are a match to TRBD1. V trimming: 6 bases; J trimming: 8 bases; junction bases outside the gene matches: 14. The CDR3 is made up of 15 amino acids. Germline V gene data show CDR1 as DFQATT and CDR2 as SNEGSKA (reference sequence). This chain's CDR3 is CSANPGQGPRDIQYF. CDR3 nucleotide sequence: TGCAGTGCCAATCCGGGACAGGGTCCCAGGGACATTCAGTACTTC.

This clonotype was seen only a few times. The chain carries TRBV2 and TRBJ2-1; 12 bases match TRBD2. Per germline, CDR1 SNHLY and CDR2 FYNNEI. The ends lost 5 bases at V and 4 bases at J; junction bases unmatched: 6. The CDR3 spans 16 residues. The CDR3 DNA sequence: TGTGCCAGCAGTCGGACTAGCGGGAACTTTTACAATGAGCAGTTCTTC. It specifies CASSRTSGNFYNEQFF.

V and J are TRBV4-1 and TRBJ2-7, with 12 bases fitting TRBD2. The J call may be mistaken, given a closer DNA end match to TRBJ2-1. The germline CDR1 and CDR2 sequences are MGHRA and YSYEKL. This CDR3 region has 16 residues. Here the CDR3 reads CASSQAASGRANEQFF. CDR3 DNA sequence: TGCGCCAGCAGCCAAGCAGCTAGCGGGAGGGCGAATGAGCAGTTCTTC.

Details on this clonotype: A single base separates this from a much larger clone, so it may be a read error. The V call is TRBV28, the J call TRBJ2-5; D might be TRBD1 (6 bases). The J call may be wrong; the DNA end is better matched by TRBJ2-7. The CDR3 length is 12 residues. From germline, CDR1 is MDHEN and CDR2 SYDVKM. The CDR3 protein is CASSRQVYEQYF. CDR3 coding DNA: TGTGCCAGCAGTCGACAGGTTTACGAGCAGTACTTC.

The chain is built from TRBV2 and TRBJ2-1; D perhaps matches TRBD2 (6 bases). The length of the CDR3 is 15 residues. Germline V gene lookup returns CDR1 SNHLY and CDR2 FYNNEI. V lost 7 bases and J 2 bases, leaving 15 bases between the germline ends. CDR3 DNA: TGTGCCAGCACCCGAGCTGGGGGGACCTACAATGAGCAGTTCTTC. Translating it yields CASTRAGGTYNEQFF.

In this sample, this clonotype turned up many times. The chain combines TRBV9 with TRBJ2-5; 13 positions match TRBD2. CDR3 length equals 16 residues. From germline, CDR1 is SGDLS and CDR2 YYNGEE. V trimming: 4 bases; J trimming: 1 base; junction bases outside the gene matches: 4. CDR3 sequence: CASSPGLAGFQETQYF. The CDR3 DNA sequence: TGTGCCAGCAGCCCGGGACTAGCGGGATTCCAAGAGACCCAGTACTTC.

This rearrangement joins TRBV20-1 to TRBJ2-1, with D tentatively TRBD1 (6 bases). The DNA end lines up better with TRBJ2-5; the J call may be wrong. The CDR3 covers 16 residues. Germline V gives CDR1 DFQATT, CDR2 SNEGSKA (reference sequence). For the CDR3, the DNA is TGCAGTGCTAGAGTGGCAGGGGCCGTCCAATATGAGACCCAGTACTTC. It codes for CSARVAGAVQYETQYF.

This clonotype has a handful of counts. The chain has TRBV12-3 or TRBV12-4 and TRBJ1-2; D gene uncertain. Trimming left V 2 bases short and J 0 bases short, with 7 bases between. The CDR3 is made up of 14 amino acids. CDR3 nucleotides: TGTGCCAGCAGTTTAATGGCCTCTAACTATGGCTACACCTTC. Translation: CASSLMASNYGYTF.

This clonotype was observed many times. This sequence joins TRBV14 and TRBJ2-5, with D hard to call. V lost 1 base, J lost 1 base, and 4 bases lay in between. The CDR3 is 13 amino acids. The germline V gene has CDR1 SGHDN and CDR2 FVKESK. The CDR3 coding sequence is TGTGCCAGCAGCCAAGGTCTCCAAGAGACCCAGTACTTC. This encodes CASSQGLQETQYF.

This sequence joins TRBV3-1 and TRBJ1-2; D gene ambiguous. V lost 0 bases, J lost 7 bases, and 12 bases lay in between. The germline V gene has CDR1 LGHDT and CDR2 YNNKEL (reference sequence). The CDR3 runs 14 residues. The CDR3: CASSQDVASSGYTF. The CDR3 region has the DNA TGTGCCAGCAGCCAAGATGTAGCGTCGAGTGGCTACACCTTC.

The rearrangement joins TRBV4-1 to TRBJ1-5; possible D gene TRBD1, 6 bases. The CDR3 is 15 residues long. Germline V gene data show CDR1 as MGHRA and CDR2 as YSYEKL. Trimming left V 0 bases short and J 5 bases short, with 11 bases between. For the CDR3, the DNA is TGCGCCAGCAGCCAAGACCTACAGGGTTATCAGCCCCAGCATTTT. Translating it yields CASSQDLQGYQPQHF.